What follows are 22 T cell receptor beta chains derived from one specimen sequenced in a study of PD-1 blockade in classical Hodgkin lymphoma. Every patient had relapsed following autologous stem cell transplantation, and cohorts differed in brentuximab vedotin exposure. Isolated CD8+ T cells were derived from thawed PBMCs through magnetic negative selection. Produced via immunoSEQ multiplex PCR; TCRdb's table is partial and in-frame only. The sample has about 13,000 clones; around 85% are singletons. Here the sequenced sample was CD8+ T cells from blood, taken at baseline. The receptors originated from a human donor with classical Hodgkin lymphoma.

The chain joins TRBV27 to TRBJ2-7; 7 positions match TRBD1. The CDR3 spans 15 residues. The germline V gene has CDR1 MNHEY and CDR2 SMNVEV (reference sequence). The ends lost 9 bases at V and 2 bases at J; junction bases unmatched: 13. CDR3 amino acids: CASSPGTVLTYEQYF. In DNA form, the CDR3 reads TGTGCCAGTTCTCCCGGGACAGTCCTCACCTACGAGCAGTACTTC.

The CDR3 reads CASSLDPSYEQYF. The CDR3, as DNA: TGTGCCAGCAGCTTGGATCCCTCCTACGAGCAGTACTTC. The chain links TRBV5-4 to TRBJ2-7; no definite D call. CDR1 is SGHNT, CDR2 YYREEE, per germline (reference sequence). V lost 0 bases and J 0 bases, leaving 4 bases between the germline ends. There are 13 residues in the CDR3.

The chain is built from TRBV6-1 and TRBJ2-7, with 8 bases aligning to TRBD1. The CDR3 has 13 amino acids. V lost 8 bases, J lost 5 bases, and 8 bases stayed unmatched. Germline V gene sequence: CDR1 MNHNS, CDR2 SASEGT. The CDR3: CASATGVYDEQYF. DNA of the CDR3: TGTGCCAGCGCGACAGGGGTATACGACGAGCAGTACTTC.

This rearrangement joins TRBV16 to TRBJ2-1, with 9 positions matching TRBD2. The germline V gene has CDR1 KGHSY and CDR2 FQNENV. The CDR3 sequence is 16 residues long. V trimming: 8 bases; J trimming: 5 bases; junction bases outside the gene matches: 13. Here the CDR3 reads CASGFHSGGYDNEQFF. Here the CDR3 DNA reads TGTGCCAGCGGATTTCATAGCGGGGGCTACGACAATGAGCAGTTCTTC.

J is TRBJ2-7 and V is TRBV7-2; D unclear. Germline V lookup: CDR1 SGHTA, CDR2 FQGNSA. The CDR3 is 14 amino acids. V gave up 1 base and J gave up 3 bases, with 10 bases separating them. CDR3 loop: CASSLGVIGYEQYF. CDR3 in DNA: TGTGCCAGCAGCTTAGGAGTTATTGGCTACGAGCAGTACTTC. Filled out from reference TRBV7-2 and TRBJ2-7, the complete variable domain reads GAGVSQSPSNKVTEKGKDVELRCDPISGHTALYWYRQSLGQGLEFLIYFQGNSAPDKSGLPSDRFSAERTGGSVSTLTIQRTQQEDSAVYLCASSLGVIGYEQYFGPGTRLTVT.

This chain links TRBV6-5 with TRBJ2-1; 7 bases fit TRBD2. The germline CDR1 and CDR2 sequences are MNHEY and SVGAGI. CDR3 length equals 14 residues. Losses at the gene ends were 5 bases for V and 6 bases for J; bases not matched to a gene: 7. This CDR3 is CASSTGGNFNEQFF. The DNA of the CDR3 is TGTGCCAGCAGTACGGGGGGTAATTTCAATGAGCAGTTCTTC.

This clone was counted a few times. This sequence joins TRBV20-1 and TRBJ2-7; D not resolved. V lost 2 bases, J lost 4 bases, and 6 bases lay in between. The germline CDR1 and CDR2 sequences are DFQATT and SNEGSKA (reference sequence). This CDR3 has 11 residues. In DNA form, the CDR3 reads TGCAGTGCTAGATCCGAGTACGAGCAGTACTTC. This encodes CSARSEYEQYF.

The chain recombines TRBV11-2 with TRBJ2-5; 8 bases align to TRBD2. Trimming took 3 bases from V and 1 from J; bases not matched to a gene: 10. The germline V gene has CDR1 SGHAT and CDR2 FQNNGV. The CDR3 has 17 residues. This chain's CDR3 is CASSFGWGGGRQETQYF. CDR3 in DNA: TGTGCCAGCAGCTTCGGATGGGGCGGGGGGCGCCAAGAGACCCAGTACTTC.

This rearrangement joins TRBV11-2 to TRBJ1-1, with D hard to call. The V end was cut by 1 base, the J end by 1 base, with 13 bases between. CDR1 and CDR2 from the germline V gene are SGHAT and FQNNGV. The CDR3 contains 16 residues. In DNA, the CDR3 is TGTGCCAGCAGCTTAGGCAACTCACCGGCGAACACTGAAGCTTTCTTT. This gives the protein CASSLGNSPANTEAFF.

The rearrangement joins TRBV7-9 to TRBJ2-7; D is undetermined. V was shortened by 1 base and J by 1 base, with 8 bases between the two germline ends. The V gene's germline CDR1 is SEHNR and CDR2 FQNEAQ (reference sequence). The CDR3 has 14 amino acids. The CDR3 here is CASSLVWGSYEQYF. CDR3 in DNA: TGTGCCAGCAGCTTAGTTTGGGGTTCCTACGAGCAGTACTTC.

This chain links TRBV5-6 with TRBJ1-4, with no clear D. The CDR3 totals 16 residues. The germline V gene encodes CDR1 SGHDT and CDR2 YYEEEE. Trimming removed 0 bases from V and 2 bases from J, with 11 bases in between. The CDR3 here is CASSLDLSVTNEKLFF. The CDR3 DNA sequence: TGTGCCAGCAGCTTGGACCTCTCGGTTACTAATGAAAAACTGTTTTTT.

The chain links TRBV14 to TRBJ2-2; D is perhaps TRBD1 or TRBD2 (6 bases each). V was clipped by 2 bases and J by 6 bases, with 7 bases between them. From germline, CDR1 is SGHDN and CDR2 FVKESK. The CDR3 spans 13 residues. CDR3 protein: CASSQRGAGELFF. The CDR3 DNA reads TGTGCCAGCAGCCAAAGGGGGGCCGGGGAGCTGTTTTTT.

This clone was counted between two and nine times. The rearrangement joins TRBV5-4 to TRBJ1-3, with no clear D. The germline V gene encodes CDR1 SGHNT and CDR2 YYREEE (reference sequence). The CDR3 extends over 14 amino acids. V was cut by 1 base and J by 2 bases, with 7 bases left in between. The CDR3 loop is CASSLSGTGNTIYF. CDR3 DNA: TGTGCCAGCAGCTTGTCCGGAACTGGAAACACCATATATTTT.

CDR3 residues: CASSLAPAGGRETQYF. In DNA form, the CDR3 reads TGTGCCAGCAGCTTGGCCCCAGCGGGGGGCCGAGAGACCCAGTACTTC. This chain joins TRBV5-6 and TRBJ2-5; TRBD2 matches 9 bases. V was clipped by 0 bases and J by 4 bases; unmatched bases: 7. The CDR3 length is 16 residues. Looked up from germline, CDR1 is SGHDT and CDR2 is YYEEEE.

The chain uses TRBV27 and TRBJ1-1; 7 bases agree with TRBD1. The V segment lost 5 bases and the J segment 9 bases; nucleotides outside the gene matches: 15. CDR1 and CDR2 (germline): MNHEY, SMNVEV (reference sequence). The CDR3 loop spans 15 amino acids. The CDR3 spells CASSKIRGTSPKAFF. The CDR3 coding sequence is TGTGCCAGCAGTAAGATCAGGGGGACCTCGCCAAAAGCTTTCTTT.

The chain couples TRBV21-1 to TRBJ1-1. TRBV21-1 is a documented pseudogene. The CDR3 sequence is 15 residues long. The CDR3 DNA is TGTGCCAGCAGCAAAGCGTCGGCGACTTTCACTGAAGCTTTCTTT. Translation: CASSKASATFTEAFF.

The rearrangement links TRBV5-5 to TRBJ2-5, with a possible D match to TRBD2 (6 bases). Germline-derived CDR1 and CDR2 are SGHKS and YYEKEE (reference sequence). V was trimmed by 0 bases and J by 2 bases, leaving 17 bases between them. The CDR3 totals 17 residues. CDR3 nucleotides: TGTGCCAGCAGCTTGGAAGGTCTGGTGGGGGGTCAAGAGACCCAGTACTTC. Protein product: CASSLEGLVGGQETQYF.

V gene TRBV19 combines with J gene TRBJ2-7; either TRBD1 or TRBD2 may supply D (5 bases each). This CDR3 contains 11 residues. The V end was cut by 11 bases, the J end by 5 bases, with 13 bases between. Germline CDR1 reads LNHDA; CDR2 reads SQIVND (reference sequence). The CDR3 loop is CASGAYHEQYF. The CDR3 DNA sequence: TGTGCCTCCGGGGCATATCACGAGCAGTACTTC. The whole variable domain, filled in from reference TRBV19 and TRBJ2-7, reads DGGITQSPKYLFRKEGQNVTLSCEQNLNHDAMYWYRQDPGQGLRLIYYSQIVNDFQKGDIAEGYSVSREKKESFPLTVTSAQKNPTAFYLCASGAYHEQYFGPGTRLTVT.

This clone has only a few counts. The gene calls are TRBV11-2 and TRBJ1-6, with TRBD1 matching over 8 bases. Trimming at V came to 4 bases and at J to 7 bases, leaving 6 bases not matched to a gene. The germline V gene has CDR1 SGHAT and CDR2 FQNNGV. The CDR3 covers 15 residues. In DNA, the CDR3 is TGTGCCAGCAGCTCGTTGACAGGGGAGAATTCACCCCTCCACTTT. Amino acids: CASSSLTGENSPLHF.

The rearrangement links TRBV9 to TRBJ2-5; perhaps TRBD1 as D (6 bases). The tail of the sequence fits TRBJ2-7 better, so the J call may be wrong. The CDR3 covers 15 residues. Per germline, CDR1 SGDLS and CDR2 YYNGEE. In DNA, the CDR3 is TGTGCCAGCAGCGTAAGGGGGACAAGCTCCTACGAGCAGTACTTC. Protein product: CASSVRGTSSYEQYF.

The rearrangement links TRBV10-3 to TRBJ2-7, with TRBD2 matching 15 bases. The CDR3 covers 19 residues. CDR1 is ENHRY, CDR2 SYGVKD, per germline. The junction had 11 bases not matched to a gene; V was cut back by 3 bases and J by 2 bases. The CDR3 sequence is CAISDAGGLAGGRAYEQYF. The CDR3 bases are TGTGCCATCAGTGATGCGGGGGGACTAGCGGGGGGCCGCGCCTACGAGCAGTACTTC.

The chain couples TRBV19 to TRBJ1-1, with a tentative D call TRBD1 (6 bases). The germline V and J ends were trimmed by 7 bases and 1 base, with 13 bases remaining between them. CDR3 size: 14 residues. Germline CDR1 and CDR2: LNHDA and SQIVND (reference sequence). CDR3 protein: CASTRPGANTEAFF. The CDR3 DNA sequence: TGTGCCAGTACCCGGCCGGGGGCGAACACTGAAGCTTTCTTT. Together with reference TRBV19 and TRBJ1-1, the CDR3 gives the full variable domain: DGGITQSPKYLFRKEGQNVTLSCEQNLNHDAMYWYRQDPGQGLRLIYYSQIVNDFQKGDIAEGYSVSREKKESFPLTVTSAQKNPTAFYLCASTRPGANTEAFFGQGTRLTVV.